The 26 T cell receptor beta chains below all came from one sample that was sequenced in a study of T cell changes during pregnancy in multiple sclerosis. Sequencing used immunoSEQ multiplex PCR; TCRdb keeps in-frame clones, though not all of them. The sample carries about 93,000 clones, around 92% recorded once. Here the sequenced sample was peripheral blood, taken after pregnancy. The receptors come from a female donor with multiple sclerosis, enrolled in a pregnancy study.

The V call is TRBV13, the J call TRBJ1-6; tentative D call: TRBD1 (5 bases). The germline V gene encodes CDR1 PRHDT and CDR2 FYEKMQ (reference sequence). V lost 5 bases to trimming and J lost 5 bases, with 13 bases between them. This CDR3 region has 15 residues. The chain's CDR3 is CASSVAGLHNSPLHF. DNA of the CDR3: TGTGCCAGCAGCGTGGCGGGACTGCATAATTCACCCCTCCACTTT.

The rearrangement links TRBV18 to TRBJ2-7; 7 nucleotides line up with TRBD1. V lost 2 bases and J lost 4; bases outside the gene matches: 5. The germline gives CDR1 KGHSH, CDR2 LQKENI. This CDR3 region has 14 residues. The CDR3 spells CASSPVDRDYEQYF. CDR3 coding DNA: TGTGCCAGCTCACCAGTCGACAGGGATTACGAGCAGTACTTC.

As regards this clone: Within the sample, other DNA sequences also encode this same CDR3. The chain couples TRBV11-2 to TRBJ2-7, with TRBD2 matching 8 bases. Germline V gene sequence: CDR1 SGHAT, CDR2 FQNNGV. The CDR3 has 11 amino acids. J lost 6 bases, V lost 5 bases, and 0 bases had no gene match. The CDR3 DNA is TGTGCCAGCAGCCGGGGGGGCGAGCAGTACTTC. It translates to CASSRGGEQYF.

This sequence joins TRBV7-9 and TRBJ2-7; 8 bases match TRBD2. The CDR3 is 13 residues long. J was trimmed by 2 bases and V by 5 bases; bases with no gene match: 2. Per the germline V gene, CDR1 is SEHNR and CDR2 is FQNEAQ (reference sequence). The CDR3 DNA sequence: TGTGCCAGCAGCCCCGGGGGGGCCTACGAGCAGTACTTC. Protein product: CASSPGGAYEQYF.

This clone has only a few counts. The V call is TRBV7-9, the J call TRBJ2-3, with 14 bases matching TRBD2. Germline trimming cut 1 base from V and 4 bases from J; bases unmatched to any gene: 4. This CDR3 region has 17 residues. Germline V gene lookup returns CDR1 SEHNR and CDR2 FQNEAQ (reference sequence). The CDR3 protein is CASSLVRGLAGADTQYF. The CDR3 DNA sequence: TGTGCCAGCAGCTTAGTCCGGGGACTAGCGGGAGCAGATACGCAGTATTTT.

The chain combines TRBV18 with TRBJ2-1; D uncertain. This CDR3 spans 16 amino acids. Germline assignment: CDR1 KGHSH and CDR2 LQKENI. The germline V and J ends were trimmed by 2 bases and 6 bases, with 17 bases remaining between them. This CDR3 is CASSPTSIHSPNEQFF. In DNA form, the CDR3 reads TGTGCCAGCTCACCAACGAGCATTCATTCTCCCAATGAGCAGTTCTTC. Using reference TRBV18 and TRBJ2-1 for the parts outside the CDR3, the full variable domain is NAGVMQNPRHLVRRRGQEARLRCSPMKGHSHVYWYRQLPEEGLKFMVYLQKENIIDESGMPKERFSAEFPKEGPSILRIQQVVRGDSAAYFCASSPTSIHSPNEQFFGPGTRLTVL.

The chain is built from TRBV7-8 and TRBJ1-2; 10 nucleotides agree with TRBD1. V dropped 5 bases and J dropped 3; count of bases not matched to a gene: 9. The CDR3 covers 16 residues. The germline V gene encodes CDR1 SGHVS and CDR2 FQNEAQ. The CDR3 here is CASSRKDRGLDYGYTF. CDR3 bases: TGTGCCAGCAGCCGAAAAGACAGGGGGCTGGACTATGGCTACACCTTC.

The chain couples TRBV6-4 to TRBJ2-2, with D tentatively TRBD2 (6 bases). This CDR3 is built from 14 residues. Trimming shortened V by 6 bases and J by 4 bases, and 12 bases separated the two germline ends. Germline CDR1 is MRHNA and CDR2 is SNTAGT. The CDR3 spells CASRAEEGTGELFF. CDR3 nucleotide sequence: TGTGCCAGCAGGGCGGAGGAGGGCACCGGGGAGCTGTTTTTT.

V gene TRBV10-3 combines with J gene TRBJ2-5; 8 nucleotides agree with TRBD1. The CDR3 is 16 amino acids. V shed 2 bases, J shed 5 bases, and the junction held 10 bases outside the gene matches. CDR1 and CDR2 (germline): ENHRY, SYGVKD. CDR3 coding DNA: TGTGCCATCAGTGAGGCCGCCCAGGGGGCGGGGGAGACCCAGTACTTC. The encoded protein is CAISEAAQGAGETQYF.

J is TRBJ2-3 and V is TRBV6-4; 8 bases line up with TRBD1. Per the germline V gene, CDR1 is MRHNA and CDR2 is SNTAGT. This CDR3 is 16 amino acids long. V was clipped by 3 bases and J by 3 bases; unmatched bases: 8. The CDR3 spells CASSDPTGGGTDTQYF. The CDR3 nucleotides are TGTGCCAGCAGTGATCCTACAGGGGGAGGAACAGATACGCAGTATTTT.

This clone has only one observation. The chain employs TRBV7-9 and TRBJ2-7; D is perhaps TRBD1 (6 bases). This CDR3 spans 17 amino acids. Germline assignment: CDR1 SEHNR and CDR2 FQNEAQ (reference sequence). Deletions cut 6 bases from V and 0 bases from J, with 21 bases between. DNA of the CDR3: TGTGCCAGCAGTACGAACCCGGGTTTAGGGGGCTCCTACGAGCAGTACTTC. It encodes CASSTNPGLGGSYEQYF.

This chain links TRBV13 with TRBJ2-7; D is perhaps TRBD1 (5 bases). Trimming stripped 2 bases from V and 2 bases from J, with 10 bases between. Germline V gives CDR1 PRHDT, CDR2 FYEKMQ (reference sequence). The CDR3 covers 14 residues. This CDR3 reads CASSLIDSPYEQYF. CDR3 bases: TGTGCCAGCAGCTTAATAGACAGCCCCTACGAGCAGTACTTC.

The chain couples TRBV6-5 to TRBJ1-1; TRBD1 agrees at 7 bases. J was trimmed by 1 base and V by 1 base; bases with no gene match: 3. There are 15 residues in the CDR3. The V gene's germline CDR1 is MNHEY and CDR2 SVGAGI. CDR3 amino acids: CASSYFNRGNTEAFF. The CDR3 bases are TGTGCCAGCAGTTACTTTAACAGGGGGAACACTGAAGCTTTCTTT.

The chain uses TRBV7-9 and TRBJ2-3; no definite D call. CDR1 is SEHNR, CDR2 FQNEAQ, per germline (reference sequence). Trimming took 1 base from V and 2 from J, leaving 7 bases between them. The CDR3 extends over 14 amino acids. The CDR3 bases are TGTGCCAGCAGCTTAGGGCAGAACACAGATACGCAGTATTTT. It encodes CASSLGQNTDTQYF.

The chain has TRBV28 and TRBJ1-1; D ambiguous. The V end lost 3 bases, the J end lost 7 bases, and 9 bases lay between the germline ends. Germline V gives CDR1 MDHEN, CDR2 SYDVKM. The CDR3 length is 12 residues. The CDR3 protein is CASSFMAFEAFF. The DNA of the CDR3 is TGTGCCAGCAGTTTTATGGCCTTTGAAGCTTTCTTT.

The V gene is TRBV27, the J gene TRBJ2-1; 12 positions agree with TRBD2. Germline lookup yields CDR1 MNHEY and CDR2 SMNVEV (reference sequence). CDR3 length: 15 amino acids. The ends lost 5 bases at V and 8 bases at J; junction bases unmatched: 7. The CDR3 loop reads CASSLTSGGRDEQFF. The DNA for the CDR3 is TGTGCCAGCAGTCTTACTAGCGGGGGGAGGGATGAGCAGTTCTTC.

J is TRBJ1-1 and V is TRBV30; no firm D call. Germline V gene data show CDR1 as GTSNPN and CDR2 as SVGIG (reference sequence). The CDR3 length is 14 residues. Deletions cut 0 bases from V and 5 bases from J, with 13 bases between. This chain's CDR3 is CAWSVSLRETEAFF. CDR3 bases: TGTGCCTGGAGTGTATCACTTAGAGAGACTGAAGCTTTCTTT.

The chain joins TRBV30 to TRBJ2-2, with 7 bases that match TRBD1. The V segment lost 2 bases and the J segment 4 bases; nucleotides outside the gene matches: 4. CDR1 is GTSNPN and CDR2 is SVGIG in the germline V gene (reference sequence). This CDR3 contains 14 residues. In DNA, the CDR3 is TGTGCCTGGAGTTCCCCAGGGGGCACCGGGGAGCTGTTTTTT. Translated, it gives CAWSSPGGTGELFF.

V is TRBV6-5 and J is TRBJ1-1, with 9 bases lining up with TRBD1. The J segment lost 5 bases and the V segment lost 7 bases, leaving 8 bases of the junction unmatched. The CDR3 has 14 amino acids. The V gene's germline CDR1 is MNHEY and CDR2 SVGAGI. The CDR3: CASKDGQGWTEAFF. The CDR3 nucleotides are TGTGCCAGCAAGGACGGACAGGGGTGGACTGAAGCTTTCTTT.

With respect to this clone: Other DNA sequences in this sample translate to the same CDR3. The chain links TRBV27 to TRBJ1-1; D gene ambiguous. Trimming stripped 2 bases from V and 1 base from J, with 5 bases between. This CDR3 comprises 13 residues. CDR1 is MNHEY, CDR2 SMNVEV, per germline (reference sequence). The CDR3 nucleotides are TGTGCCAGCAGTTTACGGGAGAACACTGAAGCTTTCTTT. Translated: CASSLRENTEAFF.

V is TRBV25-1 and J is TRBJ2-2, with TRBD1 matching 7 bases. The ends lost 8 bases at V and 3 bases at J; junction bases unmatched: 9. Germline V gene data show CDR1 as MGHDK and CDR2 as SYGVNS. The CDR3 contains 15 residues. The CDR3 DNA is TGTGCCAGCGTCAACGGACAGGTTCACACCGGGGAGCTGTTTTTT. Translation: CASVNGQVHTGELFF.

The V call is TRBV5-5, the J call TRBJ2-1, with a weak D call TRBD2 (5 bases). The CDR3 totals 18 residues. Trimming removed 0 bases from V and 5 bases from J, with 21 bases in between. Germline-derived CDR1 and CDR2 are SGHKS and YYEKEE (reference sequence). In DNA, the CDR3 is TGTGCCAGCAGCTTGGCAATCCTTGGAATCGAGGGCGACAATGAGCAGTTCTTC. Protein sequence: CASSLAILGIEGDNEQFF.

The count of this clone is one. The chain links TRBV9 to TRBJ2-4; 7 nucleotides agree with TRBD2. Trimming at V came to 0 bases and at J to 0 bases, leaving 6 bases not matched to a gene. CDR1 is SGDLS and CDR2 is YYNGEE in the germline V gene. This CDR3 region has 17 residues. This CDR3 reads CASSVGRAGLAKNIQYF. The CDR3 bases are TGTGCCAGCAGCGTAGGGAGAGCGGGGCTAGCCAAAAACATTCAGTACTTC.

This clone was seen only a few times. The CDR3 loop is CASSSRGGELFF. The CDR3, as DNA: TGTGCCAGCAGTTCACGAGGCGGGGAGCTGTTTTTT. V usage is TRBV27 and J usage is TRBJ2-2; D ambiguous. CDR3 length: 12 residues. The germline CDR1 and CDR2 sequences are MNHEY and SMNVEV (reference sequence). V was shortened by 4 bases and J by 7 bases, with 7 bases between the two germline ends.

The rearrangement joins TRBV10-2 to TRBJ1-2, with TRBD1 identical over 8 bases. CDR3 length: 14 amino acids. With V trimmed by 0 bases and J by 4 bases, 1 base remained unmatched. Germline values: CDR1 WSHSY, CDR2 SAAADI. CDR3 bases: TGCGCCAGCAGTGAGTCGACAGGGGCCTATGGCTACACCTTC. This sequence encodes CASSESTGAYGYTF.

This rearrangement joins TRBV9 to TRBJ2-2, with D perhaps matching TRBD1 (6 bases). CDR3 length: 15 residues. The V gene's germline CDR1 is SGDLS and CDR2 YYNGEE. The ends were cut back, 2 bases at V and 2 bases at J, with 10 bases in the middle. CDR3 DNA sequence: TGTGCCAGCAGCGTCGGGACATTAAACACCGGGGAGCTGTTTTTT. It specifies CASSVGTLNTGELFF.